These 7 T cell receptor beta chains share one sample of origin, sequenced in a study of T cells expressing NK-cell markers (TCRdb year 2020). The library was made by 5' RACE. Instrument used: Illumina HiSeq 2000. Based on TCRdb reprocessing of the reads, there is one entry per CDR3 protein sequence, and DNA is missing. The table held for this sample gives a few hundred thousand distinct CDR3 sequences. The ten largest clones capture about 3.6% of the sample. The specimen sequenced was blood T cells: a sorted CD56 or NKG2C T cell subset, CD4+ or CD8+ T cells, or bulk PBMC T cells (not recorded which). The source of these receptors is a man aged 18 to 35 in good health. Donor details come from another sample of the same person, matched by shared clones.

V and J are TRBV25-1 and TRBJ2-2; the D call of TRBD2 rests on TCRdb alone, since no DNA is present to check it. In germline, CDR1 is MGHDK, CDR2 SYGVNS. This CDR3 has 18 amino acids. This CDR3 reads CASSEYGGTSGNTGELFF.

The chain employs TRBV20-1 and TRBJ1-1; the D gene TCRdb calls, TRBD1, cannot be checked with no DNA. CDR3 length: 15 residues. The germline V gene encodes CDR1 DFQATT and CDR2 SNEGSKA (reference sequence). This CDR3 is CSAMDRALTNTEAFF.

CDR3 amino acids: CASTGIGGLSNEQYF. The rearrangement uses TRBV12-3 or TRBV12-4 and TRBJ2-7; the TCRdb call, TRBD1, lacks DNA for checking. The CDR3 has 15 residues.

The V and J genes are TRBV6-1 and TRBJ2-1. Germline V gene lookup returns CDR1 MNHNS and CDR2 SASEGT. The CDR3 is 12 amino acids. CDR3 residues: CASSEAIYEQFF.

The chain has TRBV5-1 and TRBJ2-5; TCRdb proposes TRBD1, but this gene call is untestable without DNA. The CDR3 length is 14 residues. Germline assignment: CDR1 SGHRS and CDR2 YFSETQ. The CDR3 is CASSPTGSEGTQYF.

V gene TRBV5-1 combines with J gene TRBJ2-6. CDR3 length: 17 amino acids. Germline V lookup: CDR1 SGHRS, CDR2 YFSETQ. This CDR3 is CANQEKDESSGANVLTF.

CDR3 protein: CASSRDIDNQPQHF. The gene calls are TRBV4-1 and TRBJ1-5. This CDR3 is built from 14 residues. The germline CDR1 and CDR2 sequences are MGHRA and YSYEKL.